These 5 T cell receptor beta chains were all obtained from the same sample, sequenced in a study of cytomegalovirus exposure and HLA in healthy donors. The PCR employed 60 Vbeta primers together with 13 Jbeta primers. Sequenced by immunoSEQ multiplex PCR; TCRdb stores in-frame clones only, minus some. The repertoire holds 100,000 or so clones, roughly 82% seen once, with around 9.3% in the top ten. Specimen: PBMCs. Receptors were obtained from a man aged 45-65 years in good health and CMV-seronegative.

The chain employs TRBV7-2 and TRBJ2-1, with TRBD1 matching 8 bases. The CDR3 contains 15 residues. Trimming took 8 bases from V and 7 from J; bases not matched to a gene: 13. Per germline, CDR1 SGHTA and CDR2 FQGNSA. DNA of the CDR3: TGTGCCAGCGACAGGGGAGGTAGTGCTGGAAATGAGCAGTTCTTC. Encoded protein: CASDRGGSAGNEQFF.

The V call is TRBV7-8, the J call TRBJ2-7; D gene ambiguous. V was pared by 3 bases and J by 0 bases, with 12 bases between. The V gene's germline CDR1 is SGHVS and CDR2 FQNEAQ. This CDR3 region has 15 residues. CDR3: CASSLSRFRSYEQYF. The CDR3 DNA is TGTGCCAGCAGCTTGTCCCGGTTCCGCTCCTACGAGCAGTACTTC.

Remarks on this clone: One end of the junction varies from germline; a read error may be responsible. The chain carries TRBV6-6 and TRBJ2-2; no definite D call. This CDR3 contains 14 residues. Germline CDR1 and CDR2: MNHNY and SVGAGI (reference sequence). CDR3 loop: CASSDSRDTGELFF. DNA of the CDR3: TGTGCCAGCAGTGACTCCCGGGACACCGGGGAGCTGTTTTTT.

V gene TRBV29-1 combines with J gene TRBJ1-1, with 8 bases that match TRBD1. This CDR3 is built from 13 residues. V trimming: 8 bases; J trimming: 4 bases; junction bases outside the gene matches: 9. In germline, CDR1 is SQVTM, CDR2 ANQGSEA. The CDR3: CSTDRGRGTEAFF. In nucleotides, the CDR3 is TGCAGCACTGACAGGGGAAGAGGCACTGAAGCTTTCTTT.

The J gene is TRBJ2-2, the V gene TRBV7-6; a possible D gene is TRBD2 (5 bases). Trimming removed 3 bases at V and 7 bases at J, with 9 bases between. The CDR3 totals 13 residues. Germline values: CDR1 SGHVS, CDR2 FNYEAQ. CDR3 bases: TGTGCCAGCAGCTTTCGAGGGATCGGGGAGCTGTTTTTT. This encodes CASSFRGIGELFF. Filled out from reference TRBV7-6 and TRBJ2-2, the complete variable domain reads GAGVSQSPRYKVTKRGQDVALRCDPISGHVSLYWYRQALGQGPEFLTYFNYEAQQDKSGLPNDRFSAERPEGSISTLTIQRTEQRDSAMYRCASSFRGIGELFFGEGSRLTVL.